Below are 8 T cell receptor beta chains sequenced from a single sample in a study of T cell repertoires in cytomegalovirus infection. Each CDR3 protein is one row after TCRdb ran MiXCR on the reads. Of about 340,000 distinct CDR3 sequences in the sample, just under 30% were seen once. No antigen has been assigned to these receptors. The sequenced sample was cultured PBMCs, obtained from culture after CMV antigen stimulation. The receptors here all came from a human donor in good health (CMV status not recorded). Some clones in this sample may be carry-over from other donors' samples.

The genes are TRBV7-3 and TRBJ2-1; TRBD2 aligns across 9 bases. The germline CDR1 and CDR2 sequences are SGHTA and FQGTGA. Trimming took 2 bases from V and 8 from J; bases not matched to a gene: 16. CDR3 size: 18 residues. This CDR3 is CASSLEGFAGGRDDEQFF. DNA of the CDR3: TGTGCCAGCAGCTTAGAAGGCTTTGCGGGAGGGCGGGACGATGAGCAGTTCTTC. Drawing the rest from reference TRBV7-3 and TRBJ2-1, the complete variable domain is GAGVSQTPSNKVTEKGKYVELRCDPISGHTALYWYRQSLGQGPEFLIYFQGTGAADDSGLPNDRFFAVRPEGSVSTLKIQRTERGDSAVYLCASSLEGFAGGRDDEQFFGPGTRLTVL.

V gene TRBV20-1 combines with J gene TRBJ2-5; D is ambiguous. Germline-derived CDR1 and CDR2 are DFQATT and SNEGSKA (reference sequence). The CDR3 has 12 amino acids. Trimming left V 1 base short and J 2 bases short, with 5 bases between. DNA of the CDR3: TGCAGTGCTAGAGTTGATCAAGAGACCCAGTACTTC. Amino acids: CSARVDQETQYF.

This clonotype occurred a few times. CDR3 nucleotides: TGCAGCGCCTTCGGGGGCGAACTTAGCACAGATACGCAGTATTTT. It is translated as CSAFGGELSTDTQYF. V gene TRBV29-1 combines with J gene TRBJ2-3, with D tentatively TRBD1 or TRBD2 (6 bases each). V dropped 7 bases and J dropped 0 bases, with 17 bases sitting between them. Germline lookup yields CDR1 SQVTM and CDR2 ANQGSEA. CDR3 length equals 15 residues.

This clonotype was picked up a small number of times. The chain is built from TRBV10-3 and TRBJ2-5, with 7 bases that match TRBD1. The germline gives CDR1 ENHRY, CDR2 SYGVKD. Trimming took 2 bases from V and 1 from J; bases not matched to a gene: 4. The CDR3 has 15 amino acids. For the CDR3, the DNA is TGTGCCATCAGTGAGCCAGGGACAGCCCAAGAGACCCAGTACTTC. Amino acid sequence: CAISEPGTAQETQYF.

The chain recombines TRBV12-3 or TRBV12-4 with TRBJ1-4; weak D call: TRBD1 (5 bases). The CDR3 is 14 amino acids. Between the trimmed V and J ends, which lost 3 bases and 7 bases, there was a span of 12 bases. As DNA, the CDR3 is TGTGCCAGCAGTTTCAAAGGGGACGGTGAAAAACTGTTTTTT. Protein sequence: CASSFKGDGEKLFF.

The CDR3 nucleotides are TGTGCCAGCAGCCCATCCTTGGGGGCCGAGCAGTACTTC. Its translation is CASSPSLGAEQYF. The chain uses TRBV7-3 and TRBJ2-7, with D possibly matching TRBD1 (6 bases). Between the trimmed V and J ends, which lost 5 bases and 6 bases, there was a span of 14 bases. CDR3 length equals 13 residues. Germline CDR1 and CDR2: SGHTA and FQGTGA.

The chain joins TRBV12-3 or TRBV12-4 to TRBJ1-1, with D unclear. The CDR3 spans 15 residues. The ends were cut back, 1 base at V and 0 bases at J, with 9 bases in the middle. The CDR3 nucleotides read TGTGCCAGCAGTTTAGGGACGGACCTGAACACTGAAGCTTTCTTT. It specifies CASSLGTDLNTEAFF.

The V gene is TRBV7-6, the J gene TRBJ1-5, with D perhaps matching TRBD1 (6 bases). Germline V gene data show CDR1 as SGHVS and CDR2 as FNYEAQ. V was pared by 5 bases and J by 7 bases, with 21 bases between. CDR3 length: 16 amino acids. CDR3 coding DNA: TGTGCCAGCAGCGCCGAGAGGGTTACAGGGACCCAGCCCCAGCATTTT. It is translated as CASSAERVTGTQPQHF.